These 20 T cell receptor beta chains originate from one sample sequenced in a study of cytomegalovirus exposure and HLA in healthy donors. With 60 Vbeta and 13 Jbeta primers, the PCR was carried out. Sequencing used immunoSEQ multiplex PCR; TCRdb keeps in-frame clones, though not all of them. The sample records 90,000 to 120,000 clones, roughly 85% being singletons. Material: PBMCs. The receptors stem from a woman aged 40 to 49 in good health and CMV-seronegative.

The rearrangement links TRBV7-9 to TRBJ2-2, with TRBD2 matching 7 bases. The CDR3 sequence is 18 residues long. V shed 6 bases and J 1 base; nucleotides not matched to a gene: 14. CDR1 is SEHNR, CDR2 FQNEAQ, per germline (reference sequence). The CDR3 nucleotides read TGTGCCAGCAGTTGGGTGGGTAGCGGGCGATTGAACACCGGGGAGCTGTTTTTT. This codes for CASSWVGSGRLNTGELFF.

CDR3 residues: CASSLPEARKDTQYF. CDR3 nucleotides: TGTGCCAGCAGCCTTCCAGAAGCGAGGAAGGATACGCAGTATTTT. The rearrangement joins TRBV5-4 to TRBJ2-3; D gene ambiguous. Germline-derived CDR1 and CDR2 are SGHNT and YYREEE (reference sequence). V was trimmed by 4 bases and J by 6 bases, leaving 18 bases between them. The CDR3 runs to 15 residues.

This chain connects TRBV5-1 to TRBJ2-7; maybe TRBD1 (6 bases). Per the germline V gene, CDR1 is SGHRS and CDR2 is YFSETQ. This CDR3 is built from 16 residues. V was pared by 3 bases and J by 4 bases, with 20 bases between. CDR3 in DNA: TGCGCCAGCAGCTGGGGGCCCCCTACGGACTTATACGAGCAGTACTTC. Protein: CASSWGPPTDLYEQYF.

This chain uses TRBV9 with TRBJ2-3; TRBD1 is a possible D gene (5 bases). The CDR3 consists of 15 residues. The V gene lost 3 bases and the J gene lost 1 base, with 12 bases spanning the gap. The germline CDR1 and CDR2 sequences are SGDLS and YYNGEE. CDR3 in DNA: TGTGCCAGCAGCGCCCGGCAGGGCGGCACAGATACGCAGTATTTT. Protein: CASSARQGGTDTQYF.

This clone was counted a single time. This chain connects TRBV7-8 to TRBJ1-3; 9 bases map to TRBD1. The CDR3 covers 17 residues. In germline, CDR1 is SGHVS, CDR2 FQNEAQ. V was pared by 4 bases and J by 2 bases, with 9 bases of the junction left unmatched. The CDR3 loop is CASSSQTGGVPGNTIYF. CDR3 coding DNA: TGTGCCAGCAGCTCGCAAACAGGGGGCGTCCCTGGAAACACCATATATTTT.

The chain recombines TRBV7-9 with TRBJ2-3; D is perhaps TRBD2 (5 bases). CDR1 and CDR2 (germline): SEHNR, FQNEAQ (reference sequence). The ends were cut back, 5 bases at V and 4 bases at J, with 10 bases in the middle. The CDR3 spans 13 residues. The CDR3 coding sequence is TGTGCCAGCAGCGCGACTACAGCAGATACGCAGTATTTT. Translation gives CASSATTADTQYF.

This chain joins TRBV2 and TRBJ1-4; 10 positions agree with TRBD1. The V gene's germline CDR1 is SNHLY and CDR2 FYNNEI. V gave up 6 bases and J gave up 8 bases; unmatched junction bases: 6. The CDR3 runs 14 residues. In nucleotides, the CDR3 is TGTGCCAGCAGAGCCGGGACAGGGGCCGAAAAACTGTTTTTT. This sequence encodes CASRAGTGAEKLFF.

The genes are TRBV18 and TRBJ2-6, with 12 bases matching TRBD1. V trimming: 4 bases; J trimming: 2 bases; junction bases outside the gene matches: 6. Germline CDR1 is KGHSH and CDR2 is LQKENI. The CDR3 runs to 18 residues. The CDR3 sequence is CASSLTGTGGTGANVLTF. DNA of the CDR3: TGTGCCAGCTCACTTACCGGGACAGGGGGCACTGGGGCCAACGTCCTGACTTTC.

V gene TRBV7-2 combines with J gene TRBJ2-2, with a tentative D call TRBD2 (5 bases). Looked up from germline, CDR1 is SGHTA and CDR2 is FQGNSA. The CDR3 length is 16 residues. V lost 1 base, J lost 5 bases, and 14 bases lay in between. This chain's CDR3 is CASSLDHSGLTGELFF. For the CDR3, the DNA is TGTGCCAGCAGCTTAGACCACTCGGGGTTGACCGGGGAGCTGTTTTTT.

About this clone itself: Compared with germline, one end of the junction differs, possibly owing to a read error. This CDR3 is CASTSHTSGGPGVDF. The CDR3 bases are TGTGCCAGCACGTCTCATACTAGCGGGGGGCCCGGGGTTGACTTC. This rearrangement joins TRBV7-2 to TRBJ2-7; TRBD2 agrees at 12 bases. From germline, CDR1 is SGHTA and CDR2 FQGNSA. The CDR3 contains 15 residues.

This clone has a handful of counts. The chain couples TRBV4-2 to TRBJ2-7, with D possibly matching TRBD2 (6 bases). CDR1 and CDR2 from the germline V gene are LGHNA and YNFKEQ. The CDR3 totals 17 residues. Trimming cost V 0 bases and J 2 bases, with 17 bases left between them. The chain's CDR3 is CASSQEERGLSTYEQYF. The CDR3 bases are TGTGCCAGCAGCCAAGAGGAAAGGGGACTTTCCACCTACGAGCAGTACTTC.

As DNA, the CDR3 is TGTGCCAGCAGCTTAGTTGAGCGAAGCTACACCTTC. Translating it yields CASSLVERSYTF. The V and J genes are TRBV11-2 and TRBJ1-2; D remains ambiguous. The CDR3 covers 12 residues. Trimming pared 1 base from V and 9 bases from J, leaving 9 bases between. Germline V gene data show CDR1 as SGHAT and CDR2 as FQNNGV.

In DNA form, the CDR3 reads TGTGCCAGCAGTGAGGTCTTGTGGGCTCCCGTCGATGAGCAGTTCTTC. Its protein is CASSEVLWAPVDEQFF. The chain combines TRBV6-4 with TRBJ2-1; D remains ambiguous. The germline V gene encodes CDR1 MRHNA and CDR2 SNTAGT. The CDR3 is 16 amino acids. The V gene lost 3 bases and the J gene lost 8 bases, with 20 bases spanning the gap.

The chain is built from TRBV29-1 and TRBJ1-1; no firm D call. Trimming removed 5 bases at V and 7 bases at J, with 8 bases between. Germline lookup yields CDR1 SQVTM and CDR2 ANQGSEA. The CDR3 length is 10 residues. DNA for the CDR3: TGCAGCGTTCGGGTTTTTGAAGCTTTCTTT. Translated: CSVRVFEAFF.

Here the CDR3 reads CASSSSGTATEKLFF. In nucleotides, the CDR3 is TGTGCCAGCAGTTCTTCCGGGACAGCGACCGAAAAACTGTTTTTT. The chain links TRBV28 to TRBJ1-4; 7 bases agree with TRBD1. The germline CDR1 and CDR2 sequences are MDHEN and SYDVKM. CDR3 size: 15 residues. After removal of 4 bases from V and 8 bases from J, the junction contained 10 bases not matched to a gene.

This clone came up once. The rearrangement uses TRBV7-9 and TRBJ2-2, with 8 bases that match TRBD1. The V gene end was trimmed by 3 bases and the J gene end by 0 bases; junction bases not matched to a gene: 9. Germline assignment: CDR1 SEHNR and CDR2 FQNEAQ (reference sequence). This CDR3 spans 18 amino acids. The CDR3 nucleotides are TGTGCCAGCAGCTTCGGACAGGGAATTCGCCCGAACACCGGGGAGCTGTTTTTT. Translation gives CASSFGQGIRPNTGELFF.

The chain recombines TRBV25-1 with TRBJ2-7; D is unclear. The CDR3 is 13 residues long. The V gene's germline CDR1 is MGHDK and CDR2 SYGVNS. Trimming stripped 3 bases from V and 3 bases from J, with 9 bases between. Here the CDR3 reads CASSDPTHYEQYF. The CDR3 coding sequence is TGTGCCAGCAGTGACCCTACGCACTACGAGCAGTACTTC.

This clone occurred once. The CDR3 loop reads CASSPSPDRGVEQYF. DNA for the CDR3: TGTGCCAGCAGCCCCAGCCCCGACAGGGGGGTCGAGCAGTACTTC. The rearrangement joins TRBV7-2 to TRBJ2-7; 9 bases are shared with TRBD1. With V trimmed by 5 bases and J by 6 bases, 11 bases remained unmatched. The CDR3 sequence is 15 residues long. Per the germline V gene, CDR1 is SGHTA and CDR2 is FQGNSA.

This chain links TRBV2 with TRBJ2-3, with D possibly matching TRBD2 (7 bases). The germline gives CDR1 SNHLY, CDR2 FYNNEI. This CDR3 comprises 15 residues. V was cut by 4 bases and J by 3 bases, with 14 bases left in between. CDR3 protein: CASSVGGAGTDTQYF. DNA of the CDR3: TGTGCCAGCAGTGTAGGGGGGGCAGGGACAGATACGCAGTATTTT.

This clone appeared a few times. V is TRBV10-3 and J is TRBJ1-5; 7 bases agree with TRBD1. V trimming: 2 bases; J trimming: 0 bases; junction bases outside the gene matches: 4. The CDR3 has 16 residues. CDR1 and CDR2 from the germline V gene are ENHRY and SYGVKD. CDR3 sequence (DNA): TGTGCCATCAGTGAGAGGGACAGCATTAGCAATCAGCCCCAGCATTTT. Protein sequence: CAISERDSISNQPQHF.